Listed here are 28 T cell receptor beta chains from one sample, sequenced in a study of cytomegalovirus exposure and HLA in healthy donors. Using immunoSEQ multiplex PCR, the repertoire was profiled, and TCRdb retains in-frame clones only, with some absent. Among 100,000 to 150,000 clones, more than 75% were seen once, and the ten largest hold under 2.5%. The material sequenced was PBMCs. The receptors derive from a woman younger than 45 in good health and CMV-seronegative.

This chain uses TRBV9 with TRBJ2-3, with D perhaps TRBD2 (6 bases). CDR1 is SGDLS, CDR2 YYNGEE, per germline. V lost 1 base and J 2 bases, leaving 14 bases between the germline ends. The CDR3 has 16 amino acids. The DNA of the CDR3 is TGTGCCAGCAGCGTACAGGTTAGCGGATTCACAGATACGCAGTATTTT. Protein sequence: CASSVQVSGFTDTQYF.

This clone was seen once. CDR3: CASSFMRQETQYF. The CDR3 DNA follows: TGTGCCAGCAGCTTCATGCGCCAAGAGACCCAGTACTTC. The chain couples TRBV13 to TRBJ2-5, with no clear D. The CDR3 extends over 13 amino acids. Germline V gene sequence: CDR1 PRHDT, CDR2 FYEKMQ (reference sequence). V gave up 3 bases and J gave up 1 base, with 6 bases separating them.

This CDR3 is CASSGQPSSYNEQFF. In nucleotides, the CDR3 is TGTGCCAGCTCGGGACAGCCAAGCTCCTACAATGAGCAGTTCTTC. The J gene is TRBJ2-1, the V gene TRBV21-1; the DNA was not compared with TRBD1, the D call given in the table. TRBV21-1 is a pseudogene. The CDR3 extends over 15 amino acids.

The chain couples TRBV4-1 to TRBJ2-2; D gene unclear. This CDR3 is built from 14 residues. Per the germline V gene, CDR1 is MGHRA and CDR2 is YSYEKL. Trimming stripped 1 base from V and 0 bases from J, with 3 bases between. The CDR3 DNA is TGCGCCAGCAGCCAAGGGCCGAACACCGGGGAGCTGTTTTTT. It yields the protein CASSQGPNTGELFF.

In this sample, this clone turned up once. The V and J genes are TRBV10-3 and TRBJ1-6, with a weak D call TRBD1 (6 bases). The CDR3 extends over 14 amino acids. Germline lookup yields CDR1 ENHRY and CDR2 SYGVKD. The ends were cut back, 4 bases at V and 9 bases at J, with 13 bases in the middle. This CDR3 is CAISAYRDTSPLHF. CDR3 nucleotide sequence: TGTGCCATCAGTGCCTACCGGGACACTTCACCCCTCCACTTT.

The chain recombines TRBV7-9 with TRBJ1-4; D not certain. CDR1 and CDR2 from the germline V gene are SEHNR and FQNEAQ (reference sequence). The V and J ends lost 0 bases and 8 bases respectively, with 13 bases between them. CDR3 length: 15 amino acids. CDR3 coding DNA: TGTGCCAGCAGCTTAGCGCACGGGTACGGAGAAAAACTGTTTTTT. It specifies CASSLAHGYGEKLFF.

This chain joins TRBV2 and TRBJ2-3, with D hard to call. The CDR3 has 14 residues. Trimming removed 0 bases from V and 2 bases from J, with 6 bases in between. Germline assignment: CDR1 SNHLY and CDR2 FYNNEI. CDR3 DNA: TGTGCCAGCAGTGAAGCGGCCAACACAGATACGCAGTATTTT. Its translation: CASSEAANTDTQYF.

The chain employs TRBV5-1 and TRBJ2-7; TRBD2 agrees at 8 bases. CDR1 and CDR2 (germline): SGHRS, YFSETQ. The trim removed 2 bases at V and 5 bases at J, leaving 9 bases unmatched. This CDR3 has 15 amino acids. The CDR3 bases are TGCGCCAGCAGCTTACTAGCGGTGCCCCCTGACGAGCAGTACTTC. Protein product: CASSLLAVPPDEQYF.

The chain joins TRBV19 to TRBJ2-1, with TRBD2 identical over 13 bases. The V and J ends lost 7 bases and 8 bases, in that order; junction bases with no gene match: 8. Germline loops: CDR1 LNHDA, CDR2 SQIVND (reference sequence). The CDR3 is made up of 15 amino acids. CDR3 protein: CASTTSGGDWYEQFF. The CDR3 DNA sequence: TGTGCCAGTACTACTAGCGGGGGGGATTGGTATGAGCAGTTCTTC.

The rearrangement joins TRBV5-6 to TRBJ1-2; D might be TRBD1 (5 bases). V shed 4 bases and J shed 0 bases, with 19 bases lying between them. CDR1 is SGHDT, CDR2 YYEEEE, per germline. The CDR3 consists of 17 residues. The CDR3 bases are TGTGCCAGCAGCGCACTCGGCGGCAGGGTGGCTAACTATGGCTACACCTTC. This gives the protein CASSALGGRVANYGYTF.

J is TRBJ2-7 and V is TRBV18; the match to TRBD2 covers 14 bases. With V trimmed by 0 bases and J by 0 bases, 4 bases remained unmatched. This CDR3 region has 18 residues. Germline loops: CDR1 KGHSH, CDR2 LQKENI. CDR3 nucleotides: TGTGCCAGCTCACCACCGGGACTAGCGGGGGCGAGCTCCTACGAGCAGTACTTC. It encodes CASSPPGLAGASSYEQYF.

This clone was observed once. The CDR3 protein is CASRLQHGSNYGYTF. Written as DNA, the CDR3 is TGTGCCAGCAGGCTACAACACGGGAGCAACTATGGCTACACCTTC. The rearrangement links TRBV6-5 to TRBJ1-2; D unclear. The germline V gene encodes CDR1 MNHEY and CDR2 SVGAGI. This CDR3 is 15 amino acids long. V was clipped by 6 bases and J by 2 bases, with 16 bases between them.

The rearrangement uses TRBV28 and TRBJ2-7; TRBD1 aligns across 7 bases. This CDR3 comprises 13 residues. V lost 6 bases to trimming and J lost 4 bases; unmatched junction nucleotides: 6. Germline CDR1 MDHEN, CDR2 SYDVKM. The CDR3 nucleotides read TGTGCCAGCAGCAGGGGGTCCAAGTACGAGCAGTACTTC. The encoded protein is CASSRGSKYEQYF. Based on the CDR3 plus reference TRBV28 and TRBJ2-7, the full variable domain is DVKVTQSSRYLVKRTGEKVFLECVQDMDHENMFWYRQDPGLGLRLIYFSYDVKMKEKGDIPEGYSVSREKKERFSLILESASTNQTSMYLCASSRGSKYEQYFGPGTRLTVT.

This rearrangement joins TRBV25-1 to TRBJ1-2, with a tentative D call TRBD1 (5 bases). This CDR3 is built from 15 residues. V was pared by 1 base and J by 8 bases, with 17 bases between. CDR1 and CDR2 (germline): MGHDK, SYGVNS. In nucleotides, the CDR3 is TGTGCCAGCAGTGAATCAGGCAGGGCCCTAGGAGGCTACACCTTC. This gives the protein CASSESGRALGGYTF.

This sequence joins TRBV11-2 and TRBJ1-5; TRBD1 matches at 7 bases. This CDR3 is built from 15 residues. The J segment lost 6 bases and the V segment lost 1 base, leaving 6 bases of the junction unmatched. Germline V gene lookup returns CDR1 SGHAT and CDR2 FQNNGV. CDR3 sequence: CASSLAGGVSQPQHF. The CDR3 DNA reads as TGTGCCAGCAGCTTAGCAGGGGGAGTCAGTCAGCCCCAGCATTTT.

In DNA form, the CDR3 reads TGTGCCAGCAGCCAAGATCTGGGGACTTACACCGGGGAGCTGTTTTTT. Its translation is CASSQDLGTYTGELFF. The chain carries TRBV14 and TRBJ2-2, with a weak D call TRBD2 (6 bases). Germline V gene sequence: CDR1 SGHDN, CDR2 FVKESK. Trimming removed 0 bases at V and 3 bases at J, with 11 bases between. CDR3 length: 16 residues.

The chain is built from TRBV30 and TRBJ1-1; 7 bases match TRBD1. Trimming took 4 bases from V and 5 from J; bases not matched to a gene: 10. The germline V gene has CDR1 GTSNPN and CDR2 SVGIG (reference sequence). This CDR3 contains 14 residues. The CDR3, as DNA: TGTGCCTGGACAAGGGGGGCAGGGGGTACTGAAGCTTTCTTT. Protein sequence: CAWTRGAGGTEAFF. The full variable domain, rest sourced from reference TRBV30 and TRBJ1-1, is SQTIHQWPATLVQPVGSPLSLECTVEGTSNPNLYWYRQAAGRGLQLLFYSVGIGQISSEVPQNLSASRPQDRQFILSSKKLLLSDSGFYLCAWTRGAGGTEAFFGQGTRLTVV.

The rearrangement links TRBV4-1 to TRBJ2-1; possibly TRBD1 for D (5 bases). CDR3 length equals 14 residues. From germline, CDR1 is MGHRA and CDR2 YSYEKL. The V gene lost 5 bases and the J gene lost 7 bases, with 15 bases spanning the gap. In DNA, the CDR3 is TGCGCCAGCAGCGGTATGGGGCCGAGGAATGAGCAGTTCTTC. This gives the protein CASSGMGPRNEQFF.

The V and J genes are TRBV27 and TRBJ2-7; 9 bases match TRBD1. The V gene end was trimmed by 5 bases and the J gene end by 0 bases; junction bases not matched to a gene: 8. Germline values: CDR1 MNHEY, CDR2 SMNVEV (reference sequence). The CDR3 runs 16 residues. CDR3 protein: CASSLRTGVYSYEQYF. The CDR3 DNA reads TGTGCCAGCAGTCTAAGGACAGGGGTCTACTCCTACGAGCAGTACTTC.

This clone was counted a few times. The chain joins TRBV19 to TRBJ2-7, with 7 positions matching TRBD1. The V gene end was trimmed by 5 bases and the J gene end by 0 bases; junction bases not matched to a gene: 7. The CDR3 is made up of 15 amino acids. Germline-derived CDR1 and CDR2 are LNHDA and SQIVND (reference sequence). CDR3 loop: CASSLTGLSSYEQYF. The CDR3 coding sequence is TGTGCCAGTAGTCTGACAGGGCTTAGCTCCTACGAGCAGTACTTC.

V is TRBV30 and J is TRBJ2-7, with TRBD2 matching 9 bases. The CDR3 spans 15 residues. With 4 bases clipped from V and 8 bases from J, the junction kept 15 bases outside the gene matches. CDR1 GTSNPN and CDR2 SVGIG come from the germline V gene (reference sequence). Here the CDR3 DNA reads TGTGCCTGGACGAGTAGCGGGGGAGGGATGGGTAAGCAGTACTTC. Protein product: CAWTSSGGGMGKQYF.

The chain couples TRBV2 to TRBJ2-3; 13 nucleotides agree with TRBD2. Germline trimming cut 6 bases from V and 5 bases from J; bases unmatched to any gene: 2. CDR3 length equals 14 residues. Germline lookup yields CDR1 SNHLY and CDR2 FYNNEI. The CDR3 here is CASSRLAGGDTQYF. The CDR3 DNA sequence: TGTGCCAGCAGCAGACTAGCGGGGGGAGATACGCAGTATTTT.

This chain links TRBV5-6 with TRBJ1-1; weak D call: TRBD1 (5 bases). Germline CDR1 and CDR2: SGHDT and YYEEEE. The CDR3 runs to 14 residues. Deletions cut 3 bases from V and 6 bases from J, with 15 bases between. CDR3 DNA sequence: TGTGCCAGCAGCTACCAGGGAGGTAGAGCTGAAGCTTTCTTT. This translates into CASSYQGGRAEAFF.

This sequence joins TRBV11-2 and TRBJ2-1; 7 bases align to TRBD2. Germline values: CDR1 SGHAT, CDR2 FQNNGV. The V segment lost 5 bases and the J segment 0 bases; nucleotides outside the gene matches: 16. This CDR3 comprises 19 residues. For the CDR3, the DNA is TGTGCCAGCAGCCTAAGGCCCTTCTCTGGGAGGGGCTCCTACAATGAGCAGTTCTTC. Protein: CASSLRPFSGRGSYNEQFF.

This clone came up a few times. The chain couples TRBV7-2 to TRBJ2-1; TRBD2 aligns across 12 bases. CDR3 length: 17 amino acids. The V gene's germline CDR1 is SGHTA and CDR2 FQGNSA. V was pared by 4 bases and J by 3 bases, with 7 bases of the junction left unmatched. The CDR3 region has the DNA TGTGCCAGCAGCTCCAGACTAGCGGGGGCCTACTACAATGAGCAGTTCTTC. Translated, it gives CASSSRLAGAYYNEQFF. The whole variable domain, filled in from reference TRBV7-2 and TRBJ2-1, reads GAGVSQSPSNKVTEKGKDVELRCDPISGHTALYWYRQSLGQGLEFLIYFQGNSAPDKSGLPSDRFSAERTGGSVSTLTIQRTQQEDSAVYLCASSSRLAGAYYNEQFFGPGTRLTVL.

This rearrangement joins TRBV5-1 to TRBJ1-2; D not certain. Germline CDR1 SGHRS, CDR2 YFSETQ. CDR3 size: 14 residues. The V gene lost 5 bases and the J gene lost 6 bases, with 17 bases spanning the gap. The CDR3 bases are TGCGCCAGCAGTCCAATCGGGGTCACCGATGGCTACACCTTC. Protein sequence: CASSPIGVTDGYTF.

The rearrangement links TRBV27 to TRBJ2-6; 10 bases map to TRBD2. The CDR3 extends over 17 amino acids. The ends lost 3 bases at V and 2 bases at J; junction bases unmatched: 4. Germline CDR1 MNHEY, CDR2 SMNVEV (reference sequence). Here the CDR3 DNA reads TGTGCCAGCAGTTTCCTCCTAGCGGGGGCTGGGGCCAACGTCCTGACTTTC. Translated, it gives CASSFLLAGAGANVLTF.

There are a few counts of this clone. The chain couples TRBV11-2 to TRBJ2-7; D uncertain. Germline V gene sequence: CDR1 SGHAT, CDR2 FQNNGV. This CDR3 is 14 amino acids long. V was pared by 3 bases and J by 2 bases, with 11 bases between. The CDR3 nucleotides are TGTGCCAGCAGCTTTGAGCCAGGCACCTACGAGCAGTACTTC. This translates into CASSFEPGTYEQYF.